This T cell receptor (beta chain) was found in a study of shared clonotypes between healthy human individuals. The assay used deep level. TCRdb keeps only in-frame clones here, not all; method: immunoSEQ multiplex PCR. The sample includes 400,000 to 500,000 clones, 70% to 85% seen only once; the top ten take 12%. Germline assignment: CDR1 SGHTA and CDR2 FQGTGA. The CDR3 has 15 residues. V lost 3 bases to trimming and J lost 8 bases, with 16 bases between them. The sequence derives from a woman aged 40 to 55 in good health. Some clones in this sample may be carry-over from other donors' samples. The chain uses TRBV7-3 and TRBJ2-2, with D uncertain. Sequenced input: PBMCs. CDR3 coding DNA: TGTGCCAGCAGCTTGGATGGCGGAACGGGTGGGGAGCTGTTTTTT. This encodes CASSLDGGTGGELFF.